This T cell receptor (beta chain) was captured by sequencing in a study of vaccination effects on CD4 cells after COVID-19. On this clone itself: No antigen is known for it.

At the end of about ten days of culture, CD4+ T cells were isolated. All study participants received two doses of BNT162b2 or mRNA-1273 vaccine. Trimming left V 6 bases short and J 5 bases short, with 13 bases between. Germline CDR1 and CDR2: MNHNY and SVGAGI (reference sequence). The CDR3 contains 14 residues. Sequencing was performed with immunoSEQ multiplex PCR; in TCRdb, only in-frame clones are kept and a portion is missing. The table has approximately 74,000 clones, about 73% seen once. The V and J genes are TRBV6-6 and TRBJ1-4; the D gene is possibly TRBD1 (5 bases). Source: CD4+ T cells from PBMCs cultured without peptide, taken after COVID-19 vaccination. The TCR was taken from a human donor who received a COVID-19 vaccine. Written as DNA, the CDR3 is TGTGCCAGCAGCCTCGGGACGGTAAATGAAAAACTGTTTTTT. Protein: CASSLGTVNEKLFF.